This T cell receptor beta chain was identified during a study of OX40 agonist ivuxolimab in advanced cancers. Data came from immunoSEQ multiplex PCR; TCRdb stores just in-frame clones and leaves some out. The table has about 42,000 clones, 80% to 90% seen once. Findings and caveats of the study: Low normalized T-cell clonal expansion was also seen in some nonresponders. What antigens the expanded peripheral T cells recognized was never established.

Comment on this clone: No antigen is known for it.

V was shortened by 0 bases and J by 1 base, with 7 bases between the two germline ends. This CDR3 comprises 14 residues. Germline CDR1 SGHNT, CDR2 YYREEE (reference sequence). The sample was CD4+ or CD8+ T cells sorted from blood, taken in a trial of the OX40 agonist ivuxolimab. The source of this sequence is an adult with an advanced solid tumor such as melanoma, head and neck, liver or kidney cancer. The V call is TRBV5-4, the J call TRBJ1-1; no clear D gene. The CDR3 spells CASSLAGENTEAFF. The CDR3 DNA follows: TGTGCCAGCAGCTTGGCTGGGGAGAACACTGAAGCTTTCTTT.